This T cell receptor (beta chain) is drawn from a study of shared clonotypes between healthy human individuals. The CDR3 totals 17 residues. Germline CDR1 is SGHDN and CDR2 is FVKESK. Trimming took off 1 base at V and 10 bases at J, with 20 bases between the two ends. Data came from immunoSEQ multiplex PCR; TCRdb stores just in-frame clones and leaves some out. Here the sample spans nearly 1 million clones, about 80% being singletons. The V gene is TRBV14, the J gene TRBJ1-6, with unresolved D. The specimen was memory CD4+ T cells sorted from blood. The sample's subset: CD45RA-negative fraction. The TCR comes from a man younger than 30 in good health. The CDR3 is CASSQGLAVWEGSPLHF. The CDR3 region has the DNA TGTGCCAGCAGCCAAGGACTGGCAGTCTGGGAAGGGTCACCCCTCCACTTT. The whole variable domain, remainder taken from reference TRBV14 and TRBJ1-6, is EAGVTQFPSHSVIEKGQTVTLRCDPISGHDNLYWYRRVMGKEIKFLLHFVKESKQDESGMPNNRFLAERTGGTYSTLKVQPAELEDSGVYFCASSQGLAVWEGSPLHFGNGTRLTVT.